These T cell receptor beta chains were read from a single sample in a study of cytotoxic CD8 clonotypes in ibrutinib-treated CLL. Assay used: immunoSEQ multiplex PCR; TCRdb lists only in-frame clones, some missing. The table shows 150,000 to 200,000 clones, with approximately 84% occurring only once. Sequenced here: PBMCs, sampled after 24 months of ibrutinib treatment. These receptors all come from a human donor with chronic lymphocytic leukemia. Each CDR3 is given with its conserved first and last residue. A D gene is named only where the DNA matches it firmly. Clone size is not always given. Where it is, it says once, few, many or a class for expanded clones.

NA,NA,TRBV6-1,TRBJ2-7,TGTGCCAGCAGGGCCCGCTCCTACGAGCAGTACTTC,CASRARSYEQYF
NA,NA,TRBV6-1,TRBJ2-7,TGTGCCAGCAGTGAAAGATCGAAATCGGACGAGCAGTACTTC,CASSERSKSDEQYF
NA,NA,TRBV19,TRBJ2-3,TGTGCCACCCTAGACAGCACAGATACGCAGTATTTT,CATLDSTDTQYF
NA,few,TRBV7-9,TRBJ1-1,TGTGCCAGCAGGGGGACACTGAGTGAAGCTTTCTTT,CASRGTLSEAFF
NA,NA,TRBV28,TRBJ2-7,TGTGCCAGCAGTCCCTATTGGGACGGGAACTACGAGCAGTACTTC,CASSPYWDGNYEQYF
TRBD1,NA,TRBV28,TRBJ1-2,TGTGCCAGCAGTTTAGGGCAGGGGGCTTCATTTATCTTC,CASSLGQGASFIF
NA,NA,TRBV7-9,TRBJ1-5,TGTGCCAGCAGCTTAGGACGGCATAATCAGCCCCAGCATTTT,CASSLGRHNQPQHF
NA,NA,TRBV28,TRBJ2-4,TGTGCCAGCAGTTCTCCCCCTCGACCGGGACTGAAGTACTTC,CASSSPPRPGLKYF
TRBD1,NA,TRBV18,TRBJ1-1,TGTGCCAGCTCACCAGGGACAGTGAAAGTGGGGGCTTTCTTT,CASSPGTVKVGAFF
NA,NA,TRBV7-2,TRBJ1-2,TGTGCCAGCAGCCAGATCCAGAATGGCTACACCTTC,CASSQIQNGYTF
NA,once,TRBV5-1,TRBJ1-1,TGCGCCAGCAGCTTGGTGCAGGGCACTGAAGCTTTCTTT,CASSLVQGTEAFF
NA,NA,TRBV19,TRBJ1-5,TGTGCCAGTAGTATAGACCGAGGAAGCAATCAGCCCCAGCATTTT,CASSIDRGSNQPQHF
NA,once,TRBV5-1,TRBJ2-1,TGCGCCAGCAGCTTTATCCCCAGCAACAATGAGCAGTTCTTC,CASSFIPSNNEQFF
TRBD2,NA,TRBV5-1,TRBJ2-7,TGCGCCAGCAGGCCGGGGACTAGCGGGAGGGCGGGTGAGCAGTACTTC,CASRPGTSGRAGEQYF
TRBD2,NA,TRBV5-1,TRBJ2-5,TGCGCCAGCAGCGAAACTAGCGGGGCCGGCGTAGAGACCCAGTACTTC,CASSETSGAGVETQYF
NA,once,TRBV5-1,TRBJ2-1,TGCGCCAGCAGCTGGAGGGGGCTTGGTGAGCAGTTCTTC,CASSWRGLGEQFF
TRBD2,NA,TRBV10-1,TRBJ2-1,TGCGCCAGCAGTGAGTCAGGGACTAGCGGGGGGGGCTCCTACAATGAGCAGTTCTTC,CASSESGTSGGGSYNEQFF
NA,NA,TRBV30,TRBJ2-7,TGTGCCTGGAATCGAGCGGGCGTCGAGCAGTACTTC,CAWNRAGVEQYF
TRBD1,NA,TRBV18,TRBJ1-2,TGTGCCAGCTCACCGGACAGGGGCTTAAGCTACACCTTC,CASSPDRGLSYTF
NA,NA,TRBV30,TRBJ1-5,TGTGCCTGGAGTGTAGATCAGGGCGGTCAGCCCCAGCATTTT,CAWSVDQGGQPQHF
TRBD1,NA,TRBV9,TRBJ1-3,TGTGCCAGCAGCGCAACTACGGGACAGGGGTCGGACACCATATATTTT,CASSATTGQGSDTIYF
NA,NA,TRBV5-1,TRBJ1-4,TGCGCCAGCAGCTTGTCCGAACGTAATGAAAAACTGTTTTTT,CASSLSERNEKLFF
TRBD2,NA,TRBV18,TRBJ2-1,TGTGCCAGCTCACCGCCGACTAGCACCTCCTCCTACAATGAGCAGTTCTTC,CASSPPTSTSSYNEQFF
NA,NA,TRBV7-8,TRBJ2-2,TGTGCCAGCAGTGGGGTGTCGGGCTACACCGGGGAGCTGTTTTTT,CASSGVSGYTGELFF
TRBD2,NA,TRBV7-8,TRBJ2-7,TGTGCCAGCAGCTTAGTGGGGAGACGGGAGGGCGAGTACTTC,CASSLVGRREGEYF
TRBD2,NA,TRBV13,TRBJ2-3,TGTGCCAGCAGCTTATTACTAGCGGGCCCAGATCGCACAGATACGCAGTATTTT,CASSLLLAGPDRTDTQYF
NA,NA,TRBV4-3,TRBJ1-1,TGCGCCAGCAGCCGCCTAGGACAGAGTTATCAGTTTGAAGCTTTCTTT,CASSRLGQSYQFEAFF
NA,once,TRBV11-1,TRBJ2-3,TGTGCCAGCAGCTTAGGAACAGGGATTAACACAGATACGCAGTATTTT,CASSLGTGINTDTQYF
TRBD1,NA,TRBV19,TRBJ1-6,TGTGCCAGTAGACTACGGGACAGACAGAATTCACCCCTCCACTTT,CASRLRDRQNSPLHF
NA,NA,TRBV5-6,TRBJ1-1,TGTGCCAGCAGCTTGGGTTTCTGGGGTGAAGCTTTCTTT,CASSLGFWGEAFF
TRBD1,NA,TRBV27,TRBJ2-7,TGTGCCAGCAGTTCCTGGGACAGGCACCTCGAGCAGTACTTC,CASSSWDRHLEQYF
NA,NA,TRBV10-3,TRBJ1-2,TGTGCCATCAGTGAGTTCATTGAGGATGGCTACACCTTC,CAISEFIEDGYTF
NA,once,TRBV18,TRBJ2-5,TGTGCCAGCTCACCGGCTACACAAGAGACCCAGTACTTC,CASSPATQETQYF
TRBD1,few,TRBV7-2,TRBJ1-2,TGTGCCAGCAGCGCGCCGGGACAGAGAGATGGCTACACCTTC,CASSAPGQRDGYTF
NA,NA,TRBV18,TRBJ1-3,TGTGCCAGCTCACCGGAAAGGGCCGGAAACACCATATATTTT,CASSPERAGNTIYF
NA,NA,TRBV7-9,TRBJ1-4,TGTGCCAGCAGCCCAGGTCTACAGGCAACTAATGAAAAACTGTTTTTT,CASSPGLQATNEKLFF
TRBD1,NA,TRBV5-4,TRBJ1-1,TGTGCCAGCAGCTTGGGCGGACAGGTTAGAGGAGGGACTGAAGCTTTCTTT,CASSLGGQVRGGTEAFF
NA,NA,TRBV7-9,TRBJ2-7,TGTGCCAGCAGCCTAGTCGACCGCCTCTACGAGCAGTACTTC,CASSLVDRLYEQYF
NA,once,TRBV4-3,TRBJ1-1,TGCGCCAGCAGCGGAGGGGGGCAGGGGCTATTGAACACTGAAGCTTTCTTT,CASSGGGQGLLNTEAFF
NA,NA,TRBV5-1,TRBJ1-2,TGCGCCAGCAGCTTGGTTCCGGGTTCTAATTTCTATGGCTACACCTTC,CASSLVPGSNFYGYTF
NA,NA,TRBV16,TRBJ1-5,TGTGCCAGCAGCCAATCGTTCGGCGCGACAGCTAGAAATCAGCCCCAGCATTTT,CASSQSFGATARNQPQHF
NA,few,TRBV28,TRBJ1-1,TGTGCCAGCAACACAGCGGGGGTCACTGAAGCTTTCTTT,CASNTAGVTEAFF
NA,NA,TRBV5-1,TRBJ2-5,TGCGCCAGCAGCCCAGGCTTTCGCGAGACCCAGTACTTC,CASSPGFRETQYF
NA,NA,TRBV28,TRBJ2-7,TGTGCCAGCAGTCCCCGGGGGGCATCCTCCTACGAGCAGTACTTC,CASSPRGASSYEQYF
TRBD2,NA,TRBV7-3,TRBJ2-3,TGTGCCAGCAGCTTGGCGGGGGGAACAGATACGCAGTATTTT,CASSLAGGTDTQYF
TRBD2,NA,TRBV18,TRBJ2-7,TGTGCCAGCTCACAAGGACTAGCCTACGAGCAGTACTTC,CASSQGLAYEQYF
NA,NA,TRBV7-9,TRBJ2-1,TGTGCCAGCAGCTTAGTACCAGTAAATGAGCAGTTCTTC,CASSLVPVNEQFF
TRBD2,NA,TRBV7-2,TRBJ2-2,TGTGCCAGCGCGACGGGGGGACCCGGGGAGCTGTTTTTT,CASATGGPGELFF
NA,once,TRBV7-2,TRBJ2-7,TGTGCCAGCAGCTCCGATAGGCTCAACCTTAGGGGATACGAGCAGTACTTC,CASSSDRLNLRGYEQYF
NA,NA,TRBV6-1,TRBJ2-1,TGTGCCAGCAGACTCACCCGACAGGGACTCAATGAGCAGTTCTTC,CASRLTRQGLNEQFF
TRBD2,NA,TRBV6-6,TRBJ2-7,TGTGCCAGCAGTCGGACTAGCGGGAGCAGTTACGAGCAGTACTTC,CASSRTSGSSYEQYF
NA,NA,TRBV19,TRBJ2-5,TGTGCCAGTAGTGACGGGTCCACTGTAAGGGAGACCCAGTACTTC,CASSDGSTVRETQYF